The 3 T cell receptor beta chains given below trace back to one sample, sequenced in a study of T cell responses to AZD1222 COVID-19 vaccine. Here immunoSEQ multiplex PCR was the method, and the copy in TCRdb shows in-frame clones only, minus some. The sample carries fewer than 65,000 clones, 84% recorded once. The starting material was peripheral blood, obtained on day 0 of AZD1222 vaccination. Receptors originate from an adult in good health.

CDR3 bases: TGCGCCAGCCGGGGGCGGGAGCTTGGCGAGGCCCAGTACTTC. Encoded protein: CASRGRELGEAQYF. The J gene is TRBJ2-7, the V gene TRBV5-1; TRBD2 might be the D (7 bases). The CDR3 sequence is 14 residues long. The germline gives CDR1 SGHRS, CDR2 YFSETQ. Trimming left V 7 bases short and J 10 bases short, with 24 bases between.

The V call is TRBV19, the J call TRBJ2-7, with a tentative D call TRBD1 (5 bases). The CDR3 runs to 15 residues. Germline assignment: CDR1 LNHDA and CDR2 SQIVND (reference sequence). V lost 3 bases, J lost 7 bases, and 19 bases lay in between. CDR3 nucleotides: TGTGCCAGTAGTATGGACATCGCCCGTGTCGGGGAGCAGTACTTC. This gives the protein CASSMDIARVGEQYF.

This chain links TRBV7-9 with TRBJ1-2; a possible D gene is TRBD1 (5 bases). Germline loops: CDR1 SEHNR, CDR2 FQNEAQ (reference sequence). There are 12 residues in the CDR3. Trimming pared 4 bases from V and 6 bases from J, leaving 9 bases between. CDR3 sequence: CASSSTANGYTF. The CDR3 DNA sequence: TGTGCCAGCAGCTCGACAGCCAATGGCTACACCTTC. The variable domain in full, completed from reference TRBV7-9 and TRBJ1-2, reads DTGVSQNPRHKITKRGQNVTFRCDPISEHNRLYWYRQTLGQGPEFLTYFQNEAQLEKSRLLSDRFSAERPKGSFSTLEIQRTEQGDSAMYLCASSSTANGYTFGSGTRLTVV.